This T cell receptor (beta chain) was found in a study of blood T cell repertoires in COVID-19 (dated by TCRdb to between 2020 and 2021). In terms of the full investigation: Samples from collaborators originated in the United States, Italy and Spain and spanned both the acute and convalescent phases of COVID-19. The repertoires were released in a freely available public database meant as a resource for research on the immune response to SARS-CoV-2. HLA class I and class II types, where available, came from metadata supplied by the sample provider rather than from assay-based typing. The prospective study material was composed of cDNA or gDNA derived from T cells, B-cell-depleted T cells, or PBMCs. The dataset comprised deeply sampled blood TCRbeta repertoires from subjects exposed to, actively infected with, or recovered from COVID-19. A de-identified subject ID, COVID-19 status, age in years and sex were almost always included in the sample metadata. The samples were drawn from two sources: the first 160 participants of the ongoing ImmuneRACE study, and 950 to 1,500 subjects contributed by 6 global collaborators. What the research found in general, with its limitations: The quantity of clinical and demographic metadata differed by source and by participant and was supplied without curation.

Reading from cysteine to phenylalanine, the CDR3 counts 14 amino acids. The entry retains the CDR3 DNA only, 42 bases that are in frame from base 1. V is clipped by 6 bases and J by 4 bases, and the sequence between their germline boundaries is 15 bases long. The germline V gene yields SGHTA for CDR1 and FQGNSA for CDR2. TCRbeta CDR3 regions were amplified from genomic DNA using the immunoSEQ Assay, a bias-controlled multiplex PCR. The study's processing was this. Nucleated cell counts per sample were estimated from amplification of reference gene primers within the assay. To quantify the absolute abundance of each unique TCRbeta CDR3 rearrangement, sequence reads were collapsed and filtered. For each sample, productive Simpson clonality was calculated as the square root of Simpson's diversity index over productive rearrangements. TCRdb holds this immuneACCESS table with in-frame rearrangements only. Some clones are missing; in checked studies, unresolved V genes explain under half, and the rest has no known cause. V, J and clone size derive from that table, while D and trimming were established from the DNA sequence. The sample table lists around 280,000 clones, roughly 86% of them with a count of one. The ten largest account for approximately 2% of the sample.

A second Seattle source provided samples from volunteer blood donors who had recovered from COVID-19. Each collaborating institution followed its own protocols to collect whole blood in K2EDTA tubes. For TCRbeta analysis, collaborators shipped samples as frozen whole blood, isolated PBMCs, or DNA extracted from either of those sample types. As to this clone: Its cognate antigen has yet to be identified. Base qualities are missing; no much larger clone stands one base away.

Material for sequencing was peripheral blood. This chain joins TRBV7-2 to TRBJ1-1; possibly the D gene is TRBD1, per 6 matching bases. The receptor was derived from a woman in her twenties or thirties who had recovered from COVID-19. The CDR3 has the sequence CASRVQGERTEAFF. The DNA is TGTGCCAGCAGGGTACAGGGAGAGCGCACTGAAGCTTTCTTT.